These T cell receptor beta chains were read from a single sample in a study of CD8 T cells in ankylosing spondylitis. TCRdb ran MiXCR on the 5' RACE reads and lists one entry per CDR3 protein. This table has approximately 150,000 distinct CDR3 sequences, around 32% appearing once. The material sequenced was synovial fluid, either unsorted or a sorted T cell fraction (not recorded which). Receptors originate from a male donor with ankylosing spondylitis. CDR3s include the opening cysteine and the closing phenylalanine or tryptophan. The order of the fields is V gene, D gene, J gene, clone size, CDR3 DNA, CDR3 protein. A D gene is named only where the DNA matches it firmly. Clone size is not always given. Where it is, it says once, few, many or a class for expanded clones.

>TRBV12-3/TRBV12-4|TRBD1|TRBJ2-7|few
TGTGCCAGCAGCCCGACAGGGCGCCTACGGGAGCAGTACTTC
CASSPTGRLREQYF
>TRBV3-1|TRBD2|TRBJ2-5|NA
TGTGCCAGCAGCCAACGGGGGGGCCGAGAGACCCAGTACTTC
CASSQRGGRETQYF
>TRBV5-1|NA|TRBJ2-5|many
TGCGCCAGCAAGGCGGAAGTAACGGAGACCCAGTACTTC
CASKAEVTETQYF
>TRBV6-5|NA|TRBJ2-7|NA
TGTGCCAGCAGTTATGATTCATACTCCTACGAGCAGTACTTC
CASSYDSYSYEQYF
>TRBV16|NA|TRBJ2-7|many
TGTGCCAGCAGCCAATATTCCTACGAGCAGTACTTC
CASSQYSYEQYF
>TRBV2|TRBD1|TRBJ1-2|NA
TGTGCCAGCAGTGAACGGGACAGGGCACCGAATGGCTACACCTTC
CASSERDRAPNGYTF
>TRBV3-1|NA|TRBJ1-4|NA
TGTGCCAGCAGCCAAGGGTTGTCGGGTGCCAATGAAAAACTGTTTTTT
CASSQGLSGANEKLFF
>TRBV7-4|NA|TRBJ1-4|NA
TGTGCCAGCAGCTTAAGTCAGGGGTGGAATGAAAAACTGTTTTTT
CASSLSQGWNEKLFF
>TRBV5-1|NA|TRBJ1-1|NA
TGCGCCAGCAGGGGGGCAGGGACTGAAGCTTTCTTT
CASRGAGTEAFF
>TRBV12-3/TRBV12-4|NA|TRBJ1-4|many
TGTGCCAGCAGTTTATCCCGAGGGGATGAAAAACTGTTTTTT
CASSLSRGDEKLFF
>TRBV2|NA|TRBJ1-5|many
TGTGCCAGCAGCAGACAGAAAAGCAATCAGCCCCAGCATTTT
CASSRQKSNQPQHF
>TRBV7-2|TRBD1|TRBJ2-7|many
TGTGCCAGCAGCTTGAGACAGGGGAAAGACGAGCAGTACTTC
CASSLRQGKDEQYF
>TRBV19|TRBD2|TRBJ2-7|many
TGTGCCAGTAGTACGAAGGGACTTAGCGGGTACGAGCAGTACTTC
CASSTKGLSGYEQYF
>TRBV7-3|NA|TRBJ2-6|NA
TGTGCCAGCAGCTTCCTCGGGGCCAACGTCCTGACTTTC
CASSFLGANVLTF
>TRBV2|NA|TRBJ2-7|NA
TGTGCCAGCAGTGAGGACAGCTACTCCTACGAGCAGTACTTC
CASSEDSYSYEQYF
>TRBV6-5|NA|TRBJ1-1|NA
TGTGCCAGCAGTTGGGGGGGGGGATTGAACACTGAAGCTTTCTTT
CASSWGGGLNTEAFF
>TRBV7-7|NA|TRBJ1-1|NA
TGTGCTAGCAGCTTTGCCGCCGGACAGGAAGCTTTCTTT
CASSFAAGQEAFF
>TRBV6-1|NA|TRBJ2-7|many
TGTGCCAGCAGTGATTACGGGACGTCATCCTACGAGCAGTACTTC
CASSDYGTSSYEQYF
>TRBV12-3/TRBV12-4|NA|TRBJ2-2|few
TGTGCCAGCAGTTTGGTAGTGAACACCGGGGAGCTGTTTTTT
CASSLVVNTGELFF
>TRBV7-9|TRBD1|TRBJ1-2|NA
TGTGCCAGCGTTGATGGGACAGGGGGTAACTATGGCTACACCTTC
CASVDGTGGNYGYTF
>TRBV5-1|NA|TRBJ1-1|NA
TGCGCCAGCAGCCCAGGGGAGAGGTTACACACTGAAGCTTTCTTT
CASSPGERLHTEAFF
>TRBV20-1|NA|TRBJ1-5|NA
TGCAGTGCTAGATCGGAGCCGGCCCAGCATTTT
CSARSEPAQHF
>TRBV4-1|TRBD2|TRBJ2-1|few
TGCGCCAGCAGCCATAGCGGGAACTCCTACAATGAGCAGTTCTTC
CASSHSGNSYNEQFF
>TRBV5-5|NA|TRBJ1-5|many
TGTGCCAGCAGCCCCGGGGACCGCAAGACGGGCCAGCCCCAGCATTTT
CASSPGDRKTGQPQHF
>TRBV6-2/TRBV6-3|TRBD1|TRBJ2-7|NA
TGTGCCAGCAGTAGCGACAGGGGCGATGGGTCCTACGAGCAGTACTTC
CASSSDRGDGSYEQYF
>TRBV20-1|TRBD1|TRBJ2-7|NA
TGCGCCCGGGGGACAGGGAGCTCCTACGAGCAGTACTTC
CARGTGSSYEQYF
>TRBV7-9|TRBD1|TRBJ1-1|NA
TGTGCCAGCAGCTTCTATCCGGGACAGGGGGCGTACGCTTTCTTT
CASSFYPGQGAYAFF
>TRBV7-9|NA|TRBJ2-1|NA
TGTGCCAGCAGCCACAAATTAGCCAGCTCCTACAATGAGCAGTTCTTC
CASSHKLASSYNEQFF